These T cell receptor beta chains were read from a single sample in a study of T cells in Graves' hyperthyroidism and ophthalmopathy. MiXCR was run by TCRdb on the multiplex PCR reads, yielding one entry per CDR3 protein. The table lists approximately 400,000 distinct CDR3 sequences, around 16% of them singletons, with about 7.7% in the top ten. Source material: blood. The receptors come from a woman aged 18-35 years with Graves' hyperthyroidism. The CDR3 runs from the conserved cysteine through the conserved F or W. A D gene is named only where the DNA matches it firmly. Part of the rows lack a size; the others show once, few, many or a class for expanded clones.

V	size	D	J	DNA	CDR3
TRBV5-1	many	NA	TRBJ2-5	TGCGCCAGCAATTTTGGAGAGACCCAGTACTTC	CASNFGETQYF
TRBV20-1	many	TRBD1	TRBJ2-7	TGCAGTGCTACACCAGGGGGAAGGTACGAGCAGTACTTC	CSATPGGRYEQYF
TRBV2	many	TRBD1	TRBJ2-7	TGTGCCAGCAGGACAGGGGTCTACGAGCAGTACTTC	CASRTGVYEQYF
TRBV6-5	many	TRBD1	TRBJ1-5	TGTGCCAGCAGTTACCGGACAGGGAGGAGGCCCCAGCATTTT	CASSYRTGRRPQHF
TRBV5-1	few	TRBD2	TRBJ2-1	TGCGCCAGCAGCTGGGGGCTAGCGGGAGACGAGCAGTTCTTC	CASSWGLAGDEQFF
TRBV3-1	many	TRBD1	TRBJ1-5	TGTGCCAGCAGCCAAGGACGGACAGGGGATCAGCCCCAGCATTTT	CASSQGRTGDQPQHF
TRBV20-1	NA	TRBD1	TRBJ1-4	TGCAGTGCGAACGCTTACCTCATTGGGACAGCAACTAATGAAAAACTGTTTTTT	CSANAYLIGTATNEKLFF
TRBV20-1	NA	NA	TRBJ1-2	TGCAGTGCTAGACACTGGACCGAGGACGGCTATGGCTACACCTTC	CSARHWTEDGYGYTF
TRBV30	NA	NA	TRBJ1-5	TGTGCCTGGAGTACCGGGGGCGGCAATCAGCCCCAGCATTTT	CAWSTGGGNQPQHF
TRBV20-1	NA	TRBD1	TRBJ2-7	TGCAGTGCTAGAGGGGACAGGGGAGCTTACGAGCAGTACTTC	CSARGDRGAYEQYF
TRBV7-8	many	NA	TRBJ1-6	TGTGCCAGCAGCTTAGCGGGAGGAGGGGCCCTAGGTTCACCCCTCCACTTT	CASSLAGGGALGSPLHF
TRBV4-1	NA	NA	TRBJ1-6	TGCGCCAGCAGCCAGACTCTCGACTCACCCCTCCACTTT	CASSQTLDSPLHF
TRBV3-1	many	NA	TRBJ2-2	TGTGCCAGCAGCCAAGGGGGCACCGGGGAGCTGTTTTTT	CASSQGGTGELFF
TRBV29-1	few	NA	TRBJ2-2	TGCAGCGTTCTGGCCGACCGGGTCGGCGCCGGGGAGCTGTTTTTT	CSVLADRVGAGELFF
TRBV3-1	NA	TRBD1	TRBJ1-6	TGTGCCAGCAGCCAAGCCTTTCCGGGACAGGGGGCGTCACCCCTCCACTTT	CASSQAFPGQGASPLHF
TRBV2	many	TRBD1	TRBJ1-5	TGTGCCAGCAGTGGACAGGGAGGATGGTCTCAGCCCCAGCATTTT	CASSGQGGWSQPQHF
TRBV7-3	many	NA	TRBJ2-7	TGTGCCAGCAGCCCGGGACCTTCCAACTACGAGCAGTACTTC	CASSPGPSNYEQYF